This TCR beta chain was sequenced for a study of shared clonotypes between healthy human individuals. As for the study in general: Three men and a couple of women, aged 18 to 49, were donors.

The CD4+ fraction was divided into a CD45RA+ naive subset and a CD45RA-negative memory subset. Germline assignment: CDR1 ENHRY and CDR2 SYGVKD. This CDR3 has 13 residues. Trimming pared 10 bases from V and 1 base from J, leaving 14 bases between. Here immunoSEQ multiplex PCR was the method, and the copy in TCRdb shows in-frame clones only, minus some. The table records a few million clones, approximately 93% of them present only once. V usage is TRBV10-3 and J usage is TRBJ2-7, with a tentative D call TRBD1 (6 bases). The source of this sequence is a man younger than 35 in good health. Some clones in this sample may be carry-over from other donors' samples. Sequences were obtained from naive CD4+ T cells from PBMCs. Specified subset: CD45RA+ positively selected. CDR3 sequence: CATRDIPSYEQYF. The DNA for the CDR3 is TGTGCCACCAGGGACATCCCGTCCTACGAGCAGTACTTC.